This passage covers 16 T cell receptor beta chains from one sample sequenced in a study of T cell repertoires in cytomegalovirus infection. TCRdb re-called the reads through MiXCR, storing one row per CDR3 protein. The sample carries fewer than 300,000 distinct CDR3 sequences, 20% to 30% recorded once. Sample: PBMCs. The receptors here all came from a human donor in good health (CMV status not recorded). Some clones in this sample may be carry-over from other donors' samples.

This sequence joins TRBV7-2 and TRBJ2-7, with 7 positions matching TRBD2. CDR3 length: 18 amino acids. V lost 4 bases and J lost 2; bases outside the gene matches: 17. The germline V gene encodes CDR1 SGHTA and CDR2 FQGNSA. This CDR3 reads CASSSGALRLGGPYEQYF. The DNA of the CDR3 is TGTGCCAGCAGCTCCGGGGCACTAAGGTTGGGAGGGCCCTACGAGCAGTACTTC.

The chain carries TRBV12-3 or TRBV12-4 and TRBJ2-7; D is possibly TRBD1 (5 bases). V was pared by 9 bases and J by 7 bases, with 16 bases between. This CDR3 has 12 amino acids. CDR3 protein: CASTGSSREQYF. For the CDR3, the DNA is TGTGCCAGTACAGGCTCCTCTCGGGAGCAGTACTTC.

V and J are TRBV7-9 and TRBJ1-2; 10 bases are shared with TRBD1. CDR1 is SEHNR and CDR2 is FQNEAQ in the germline V gene (reference sequence). Unmatched junction bases numbered 3, after V lost 5 bases and J lost 3 bases. The CDR3 runs 14 residues. The CDR3 spells CASSEGTGDYGYTF. CDR3 coding DNA: TGTGCCAGCAGCGAAGGGACAGGGGACTATGGCTACACCTTC.

This clonotype turned up a few times. The V and J genes are TRBV6-1 and TRBJ2-2; TRBD1 or TRBD2 may be the D gene (6 bases each). Germline-derived CDR1 and CDR2 are MNHNS and SASEGT. The V gene lost 1 base and the J gene lost 4 bases, with 10 bases spanning the gap. This CDR3 spans 15 amino acids. This CDR3 is CASSEVRGGTGELFF. In DNA form, the CDR3 reads TGTGCCAGCAGTGAAGTCAGGGGAGGCACCGGGGAGCTGTTTTTT.

This clonotype was recorded many times. The V and J genes are TRBV7-2 and TRBJ2-5; D gene uncertain. The germline V gene encodes CDR1 SGHTA and CDR2 FQGNSA. Trimming removed 2 bases at V and 5 bases at J, with 12 bases between. The CDR3 spans 14 residues. CDR3 protein: CASSLPFSQETQYF. Written as DNA, the CDR3 is TGTGCCAGCAGCTTACCGTTCTCCCAGGAGACCCAGTACTTC.

The CDR3 sequence is CASSYQGADYGYTF. CDR3 bases: TGTGCCAGCAGTTACCAGGGGGCGGATTATGGCTACACCTTC. The rearrangement links TRBV28 to TRBJ1-2; 8 bases are a match to TRBD1. Germline V gene data show CDR1 as MDHEN and CDR2 as SYDVKM. The CDR3 extends over 14 amino acids. V gave up 4 bases and J gave up 5 bases; unmatched junction bases: 6.

This clonotype has a handful of counts. This sequence joins TRBV6-2 or TRBV6-3 and TRBJ2-7; possibly TRBD1 or TRBD2 for D (5 bases each). Trimming pared 10 bases from V and 5 bases from J, leaving 21 bases between. Germline lookup yields CDR1 MNHEY and CDR2 SVGEGT. The CDR3 is 14 residues long. In DNA, the CDR3 is TGTGCCACCCTACCCCCGGGCCGAGGGGACGAGCAGTACTTC. It yields the protein CATLPPGRGDEQYF.

The chain recombines TRBV20-1 with TRBJ1-6, with 8 bases identical to TRBD1. Trimming removed 1 base from V and 5 bases from J; junction bases left unmatched: 1. CDR1 and CDR2 (germline): DFQATT, SNEGSKA (reference sequence). The CDR3 consists of 14 residues. In nucleotides, the CDR3 is TGCAGTGCTAGAGCGGGACAGGATAATTCACCCCTCCACTTT. Encoded protein: CSARAGQDNSPLHF.

The rearrangement uses TRBV7-8 and TRBJ1-3; D is uncertain. V dropped 1 base and J dropped 9 bases, with 7 bases sitting between them. Germline lookup yields CDR1 SGHVS and CDR2 FQNEAQ. CDR3 length equals 12 residues. The CDR3 is CASSLDAGTIYF. In DNA, the CDR3 is TGTGCCAGCAGCTTAGACGCAGGCACCATATATTTT.

At least ten counts were recorded for this clonotype. CDR3 sequence: CASSSTLRLSGRARNEQFF. DNA of the CDR3: TGTGCCAGCAGCTCCACCTTACGACTTAGCGGGAGGGCTCGTAATGAGCAGTTCTTC. The V and J genes are TRBV7-2 and TRBJ2-1, with 11 positions matching TRBD2. CDR1 and CDR2 from the germline V gene are SGHTA and FQGNSA. The CDR3 extends over 19 amino acids. With V trimmed by 4 bases and J by 7 bases, 18 bases remained unmatched.

This clonotype was detected a few times. The CDR3 protein is CSVERTGEGSSPQYF. The DNA of the CDR3 is TGCAGCGTTGAACGTACAGGGGAAGGGTCCAGTCCGCAGTATTTT. The gene calls are TRBV29-1 and TRBJ2-3; 7 nucleotides agree with TRBD1. Germline values: CDR1 SQVTM, CDR2 ANQGSEA. Losses at the gene ends were 2 bases for V and 10 bases for J; bases not matched to a gene: 15. The CDR3 has 15 amino acids.

The chain combines TRBV12-3 or TRBV12-4 with TRBJ2-7; perhaps TRBD2 as D (6 bases). The CDR3 runs 15 residues. Trimming left V 1 base short and J 2 bases short, with 12 bases between. The CDR3 spells CASSLVVTGAYEQYF. DNA of the CDR3: TGTGCCAGCAGTTTAGTCGTGACGGGAGCCTACGAGCAGTACTTC.

This clonotype has at least ten counts. The V call is TRBV2, the J call TRBJ2-1, with no clear D. The germline V and J ends were trimmed by 7 bases and 12 bases, with 13 bases remaining between them. The CDR3 has 11 residues. Germline values: CDR1 SNHLY, CDR2 FYNNEI. Written as DNA, the CDR3 is TGTGCCAGCACCGACCCCCTAGGGCAGTTCTTC. Protein product: CASTDPLGQFF. Full variable domain (outside the CDR3, taken from reference TRBV2 and TRBJ2-1): EPEVTQTPSHQVTQMGQEVILRCVPISNHLYFYWYRQILGQKVEFLVSFYNNEISEKSEIFDDQFSVERPDGSNFTLKIRSTKLEDSAMYFCASTDPLGQFFGPGTRLTVL.

This clonotype appeared a few times. The genes are TRBV12-3 or TRBV12-4 and TRBJ2-2; TRBD2 agrees at 11 bases. V lost 6 bases to trimming and J lost 7 bases; unmatched junction nucleotides: 4. The CDR3 runs to 14 residues. The CDR3 sequence: CASRTSGTIGELFF. CDR3 DNA: TGTGCCAGCAGGACTAGCGGGACAATCGGGGAGCTGTTTTTT.

This clonotype showed up many times. The chain recombines TRBV7-2 with TRBJ1-1; D gene ambiguous. CDR3 size: 14 residues. Germline loops: CDR1 SGHTA, CDR2 FQGNSA. Deletions cut 5 bases from V and 1 base from J, with 11 bases between. CDR3 DNA sequence: TGTGCCAGCAGCAAACCAGACGGGAACACTGAAGCTTTCTTT. Its translation: CASSKPDGNTEAFF.

The gene calls are TRBV6-2 or TRBV6-3 and TRBJ2-1; D not certain. Trimming left V 6 bases short and J 3 bases short, with 6 bases between. The germline CDR1 and CDR2 sequences are MNHEY and SVGEGT. The CDR3 runs 12 residues. Here the CDR3 reads CASRPDYNEQFF. DNA of the CDR3: TGTGCCAGCAGACCCGACTACAATGAGCAGTTCTTC.